This paragraph reports one T cell receptor beta chain. Its specificity is unknown. BIOMED2 TRB-A/B primer pools were used in multiplex TRB PCR. Each CDR3 protein is one row after TCRdb ran MiXCR on the multiplex PCR reads. Here the sample spans 20,000 to 25,000 distinct CDR3 sequences, around 30% being singletons. The entry originates in a study of T and B cells in COVID-19 patients. General study points: Highly clonal in active COVID-19, TRB repertoires exceeded healthy-donor diversity and richness at recovery. Of 2,300 or so TCR clusters found only in the recovered cohort, 31 had low generation probability.

The CDR3 is 13 residues long. The ends were cut back, 8 bases at V and 5 bases at J, with 13 bases in the middle. Germline V lookup: CDR1 KGHSH, CDR2 LQKENI. Blood genomic DNA input for TRB amplification was about 240-550 ng. Sequencing input: blood. The V and J genes are TRBV18 and TRBJ1-5; D gene ambiguous. The clonotype was recovered from a human donor who had recovered from COVID-19. The DNA for the CDR3 is TGTGCCAGCAGGGAGGGCAGTTATCAGCCCCAGCATTTT. It is translated as CASREGSYQPQHF.